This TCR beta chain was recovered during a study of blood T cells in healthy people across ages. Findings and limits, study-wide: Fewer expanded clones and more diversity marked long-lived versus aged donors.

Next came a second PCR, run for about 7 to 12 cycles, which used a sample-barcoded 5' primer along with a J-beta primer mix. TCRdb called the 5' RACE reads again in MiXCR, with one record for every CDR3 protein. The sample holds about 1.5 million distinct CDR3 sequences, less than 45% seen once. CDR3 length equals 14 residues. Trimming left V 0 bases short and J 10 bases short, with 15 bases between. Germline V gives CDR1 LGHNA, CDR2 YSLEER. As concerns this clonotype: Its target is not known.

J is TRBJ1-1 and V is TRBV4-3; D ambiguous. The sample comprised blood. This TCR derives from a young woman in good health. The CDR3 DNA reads TGCGCCAGCAGCCAAGATCAGTTAGAGGAGGGAGCTTTCTTT. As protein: CASSQDQLEEGAFF.